This T cell receptor beta chain was found in a study of regulatory T cells in long-lasting Graves disease. The authors built TCR beta libraries using iRepertoire HTBI primers and Arm-PCR of CDR3 regions. One entry per CDR3 protein results from TCRdb running MiXCR on the multiplex PCR reads. The table lists 450,000 to 700,000 distinct CDR3 sequences, approximately 13% of them singletons. V lost 3 bases to trimming and J lost 4 bases; unmatched junction nucleotides: 4. The CDR3 is 14 residues long. Germline V gene sequence: CDR1 SEHNR, CDR2 FQNEAQ (reference sequence). Regarding time point: newly diagnosed GD, antithyroid drugs for less than 3 months. The authors made the TCR library using RNA they extracted from PBMCs. General observations from the study: Only peripheral blood was studied, not thyroid tissue.

This clonotype has more than one count but fewer than ten. The antigen remains undetermined. These records were also assigned to another study, of T cells in Graves' hyperthyroidism and ophthalmopathy.

The specimen was peripheral blood mononuclear cells (PBMCs), collected at new diagnosis, from a patient treated with antithyroid drugs. The chain carries TRBV7-9 and TRBJ2-3, with 7 bases that match TRBD1. This clonotype was obtained from a man aged 30 to 45 with Graves disease. CDR3 sequence reads: CASSFRDSPDTQYF. The CDR3 DNA follows: TGTGCCAGCAGCTTCCGGGACAGTCCAGATACGCAGTATTTT.